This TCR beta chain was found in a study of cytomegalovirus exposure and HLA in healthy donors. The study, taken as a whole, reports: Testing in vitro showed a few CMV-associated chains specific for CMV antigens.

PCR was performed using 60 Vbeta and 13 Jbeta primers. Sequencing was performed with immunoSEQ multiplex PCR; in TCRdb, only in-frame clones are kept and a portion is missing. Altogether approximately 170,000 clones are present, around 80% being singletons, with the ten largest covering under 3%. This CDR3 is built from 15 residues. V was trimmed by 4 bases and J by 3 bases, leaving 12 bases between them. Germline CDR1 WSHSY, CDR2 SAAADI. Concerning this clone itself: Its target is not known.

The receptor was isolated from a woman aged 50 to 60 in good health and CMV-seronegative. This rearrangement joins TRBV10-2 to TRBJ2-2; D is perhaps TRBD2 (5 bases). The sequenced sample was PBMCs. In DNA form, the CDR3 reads TGCGCCAGCAGTGTACAAGGACTCTACACCGGGGAGCTGTTTTTT. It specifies CASSVQGLYTGELFF.